The subject of this entry is one T cell receptor beta chain. This sample was taken from a study of blood T cell repertoires in COVID-19. Study-wide context: Nucleic acid was either cDNA or gDNA, and it came from T cells, B-cell-depleted T cells, or PBMCs.

The germline CDR1 and CDR2 sequences are MNHEY and SVGAGI. The CDR3 extends over 13 amino acids. The V gene lost 5 bases and the J gene lost 5 bases, with 10 bases spanning the gap. Original processing methods: Reference gene primers were amplified, and this amplification served to estimate nucleated cell counts. Clones were read by immunoSEQ multiplex PCR, and TCRdb kept only the in-frame ones, dropping some. V, J and clone size are those of that table, while D and trimming were read from the DNA. The data contain hundreds of thousands of clones, approximately 83% of them singletons. V and J are TRBV6-5 and TRBJ2-1; possibly TRBD1 for D (6 bases). The specimen was peripheral blood. The origin of this receptor is a woman in her 30s who had recovered from COVID-19. In DNA, the CDR3 is TGTGCCAGCAGTAGATACAGGGACAATGAGCAGTTCTTC. Translation: CASSRYRDNEQFF.